This TCR beta chain originates from a study of blood T cell repertoires in COVID-19. In the study overall: The United States, Italy and Spain provided the acute and convalescent COVID-19 samples. PBMCs, B-cell-depleted T cells, or T cells were the source of the cDNA or gDNA that made up the material.

This CDR3 comprises 13 residues. V lost 2 bases to trimming and J lost 2 bases, with 6 bases between them. As originally analysed: Amplifying reference gene primers gave estimates of nucleated cell counts. Generated by immunoSEQ multiplex PCR, the TCRdb table keeps only in-frame clones and is missing some. The DNA gave D and trimming, while V, J and clone size come from that table. The sample carries about 14,000 clones, about 79% recorded once. This receptor was identified in a woman aged 50 to 60 with active or convalescent COVID-19. Sequenced material: peripheral blood. The chain links TRBV12-3 or TRBV12-4 to TRBJ1-2; no clear D gene. CDR3 in DNA: TGTGCCAGCAGTTTATCGCAGAACTATGGCTACACCTTC. Translating gives CASSLSQNYGYTF.